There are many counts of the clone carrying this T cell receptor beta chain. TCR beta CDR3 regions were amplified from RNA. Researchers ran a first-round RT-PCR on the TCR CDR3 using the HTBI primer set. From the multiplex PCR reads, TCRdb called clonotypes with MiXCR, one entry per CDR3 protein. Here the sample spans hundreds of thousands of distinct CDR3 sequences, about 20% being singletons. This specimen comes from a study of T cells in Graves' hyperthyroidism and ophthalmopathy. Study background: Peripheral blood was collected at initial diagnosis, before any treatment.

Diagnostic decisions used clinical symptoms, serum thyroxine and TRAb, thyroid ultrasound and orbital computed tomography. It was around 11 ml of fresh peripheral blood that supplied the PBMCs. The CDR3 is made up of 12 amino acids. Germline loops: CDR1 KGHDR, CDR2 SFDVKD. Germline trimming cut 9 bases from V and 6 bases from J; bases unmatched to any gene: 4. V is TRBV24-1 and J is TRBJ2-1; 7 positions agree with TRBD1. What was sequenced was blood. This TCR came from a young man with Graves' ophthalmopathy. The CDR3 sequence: CATSRTGNEQFF. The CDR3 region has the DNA TGTGCCACCTCGCGGACAGGCAATGAGCAGTTCTTC.